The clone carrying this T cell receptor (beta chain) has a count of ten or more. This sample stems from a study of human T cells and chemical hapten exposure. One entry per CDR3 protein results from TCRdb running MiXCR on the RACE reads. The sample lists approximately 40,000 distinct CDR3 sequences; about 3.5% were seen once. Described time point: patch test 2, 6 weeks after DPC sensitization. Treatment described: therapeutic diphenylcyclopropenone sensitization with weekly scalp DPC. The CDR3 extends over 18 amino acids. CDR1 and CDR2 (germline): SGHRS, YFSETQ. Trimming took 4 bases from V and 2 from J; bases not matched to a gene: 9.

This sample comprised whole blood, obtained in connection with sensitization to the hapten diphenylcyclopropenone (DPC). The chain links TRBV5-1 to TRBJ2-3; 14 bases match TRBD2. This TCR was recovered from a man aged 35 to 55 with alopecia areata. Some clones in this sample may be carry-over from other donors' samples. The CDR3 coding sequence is TGCGCCAGCAGCAAAGGACTAGCGGGAGGCTCTGACACAGATACGCAGTATTTT. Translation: CASSKGLAGGSDTDTQYF.